Each of the 5 T cell receptor beta chains below was sequenced from the same sample in a study of read filtering for tumor transcriptome and immune sequencing. The library was built from around 0.4 ug RNA with molecular barcoded adaptors for alpha/delta and beta/gamma chains. TCRdb processed the reads anew with MiXCR; each CDR3 protein has one entry. The data show approximately 90,000 distinct CDR3 sequences, over 9% seen once. The material sequenced was a population of CD138-negative cells sorted from bone marrow. The receptors originated from a donor aged 40 or older with multiple myeloma.

Ten or more counts support this clonotype. V and J are TRBV2 and TRBJ2-1, with D perhaps TRBD1 or TRBD2 (5 bases each). Trimming shortened V by 6 bases and J by 6 bases, and 24 bases separated the two germline ends. CDR3 size: 17 residues. CDR1 and CDR2 (germline): SNHLY, FYNNEI. The CDR3 loop is CASRGPYLTLTSNEQFF. In DNA, the CDR3 is TGTGCCAGCAGGGGACCGTATCTGACTCTTACGAGCAATGAGCAGTTCTTC.

This clonotype was counted many times. Sequence at one end of the junction differs from germline and may be a read error. The V gene is TRBV7-9, the J gene TRBJ1-1; tentatively, D is TRBD1 (5 bases). The CDR3 spans 13 residues. Per germline, CDR1 SEHNR and CDR2 FQNEAQ (reference sequence). The DNA for the CDR3 is TGTGCCAGCAGCTTCGGGGGGGATGCAGCCATCGGCTTT. Translating gives CASSFGGDAAIGF.

This clonotype has a count of ten or more. The chain uses TRBV6-2 or TRBV6-3 and TRBJ1-5; possible D gene TRBD1, 5 bases. Germline CDR1 MNHEY, CDR2 SVGEGT. The V end was cut by 2 bases, the J end by 0 bases, with 11 bases between. This CDR3 spans 16 amino acids. CDR3 bases: TGTGCCAGCAGTTACGGTGGGGCGCGTAGCAATCAGCCCCAGCATTTT. It specifies CASSYGGARSNQPQHF.

Ten or more counts support this clonotype. This chain links TRBV10-3 with TRBJ2-5; TRBD2 might be the D (6 bases). The germline V gene has CDR1 ENHRY and CDR2 SYGVKD. The CDR3 covers 14 residues. Deletions cut 6 bases from V and 7 bases from J, with 18 bases between. This CDR3 is CAIRTDGGIGTQYF. CDR3 nucleotide sequence: TGTGCCATCAGAACGGACGGAGGGATTGGGACCCAGTACTTC.

In its sample, this clonotype was seen many times. The V gene is TRBV11-3, the J gene TRBJ2-7; D perhaps matches TRBD1 (5 bases). The CDR3 loop spans 12 amino acids. The germline gives CDR1 SGHNT, CDR2 YENEEA. V was pared by 7 bases and J by 2 bases, with 9 bases between. The CDR3 DNA sequence: TGTGCCAGCAAAGGGGCCGCCTACGAGCAGTACTTC. Its protein product is CASKGAAYEQYF.